A selection of T cell receptor beta chains follows, all from one sample in a study of T cell repertoires in aging, cancer and after chemotherapy. A single record per CDR3 protein comes from TCRdb applying MiXCR to the multiplex PCR reads. The data contain some 7,900 distinct CDR3 sequences, 32% of them singletons. Sequenced sample: blood. The source of these receptors is a human donor in good health. The CDR3 runs from the conserved cysteine through the conserved F or W. Fields, in order: V gene, clone size, J gene, D gene, CDR3 DNA, CDR3 protein. A D gene is named only where the DNA matches it firmly. Some rows have no size entry. The others give once, few or many, or a class for an expanded clone.

>TRBV19|few|TRBJ1-5|.
TGTGCCAGTAGTTTGCTACCCAATCAGCCCCAGCATTTT
CASSLLPNQPQHF
>TRBV7-6|.|TRBJ1-4|TRBD1
TGTGCCAGCAGCTTAACAGGGGGGACTAATGAAAAACTGTTTTTT
CASSLTGGTNEKLFF
>TRBV27|few|TRBJ1-1|TRBD1
TGTGCCAGCCGGGGGGCCGACAGGGGGGCTTTCTTT
CASRGADRGAFF
>TRBV6-2/TRBV6-3|.|TRBJ2-7|.
TGTGCCAGCAGTTACTCCTTGGGGTTTTACGAGCAGTACTTC
CASSYSLGFYEQYF
>TRBV5-6|.|TRBJ1-1|.
TGTGCCAGCAGCGCCAACACAAACCGCATGAACACTGAAGCTTTCTTT
CASSANTNRMNTEAFF
>TRBV5-1|few|TRBJ2-2|.
TGCGCCAGCAGCTTGGGCAGCTCGAACACCGGGGAGCTGTTTTTT
CASSLGSSNTGELFF
>TRBV7-2|.|TRBJ1-2|.
TGTGCCAGCAGCTTATATGGGGGAAATGGCTACACCTTC
CASSLYGGNGYTF
>TRBV6-4|.|TRBJ2-5|TRBD2
TGTGCCAGCAGTGACTCGACTAGCGGGGAAACCCAGTACTTC
CASSDSTSGETQYF
>TRBV29-1|medium-sized|TRBJ2-3|TRBD2
TGCAGCGCCCGGGAGGGCACAGATACGCAGTATTTT
CSAREGTDTQYF
>TRBV27|medium-sized|TRBJ1-6|.
TGTGCCAGCAGGGCCGCCAGGGGTGATTCACCCCTCCACTTT
CASRAARGDSPLHF
>TRBV6-6|.|TRBJ1-4|TRBD1
TGTGCCAGCAGTGAAGGGGGCGAGCCTAATGAAAAACTGTTTTTT
CASSEGGEPNEKLFF
>TRBV24-1|few|TRBJ2-6|TRBD1
TGTGCCACCAGTGATCCACAGGGGCCCGGGGCCAACGTCCTGACTTTC
CATSDPQGPGANVLTF
>TRBV19|medium-sized|TRBJ2-3|.
TGTGCCAGTAGTCAGCGAACCTCCCCGGTGGGCACAGATACGCAGTATTTT
CASSQRTSPVGTDTQYF
>TRBV6-2/TRBV6-3|.|TRBJ2-1|TRBD2
TGTGCCAGCAGTTACCCGACTAGCGGGGGGGACCCCAATGAGCAGTTCTTC
CASSYPTSGGDPNEQFF
>TRBV18|.|TRBJ2-1|.
TGTGCCAGCCTCCCCGGGCAGGACAATGAGCAGTTCTTC
CASLPGQDNEQFF
>TRBV19|once|TRBJ1-1|.
TGTGCCAGTAGTATTCTTATTGGACAACAGGGAAACACTGAAGCTTTCTTT
CASSILIGQQGNTEAFF
>TRBV6-1|.|TRBJ2-1|.
TGTGCCAGCAGTGCGGGACTGGGTGAGAGCTCCTACAATGAGCAGTTCTTC
CASSAGLGESSYNEQFF
>TRBV11-1|once|TRBJ2-1|.
TGTGCCAGCAGCTTAGCGGCAGGGGGGAATGAGCAGTTCTTC
CASSLAAGGNEQFF
>TRBV5-6|.|TRBJ1-1|.
TGTGCCAGCAGCTTGGCCGGGCCAAGGAGCGAAGCTTTCTTT
CASSLAGPRSEAFF
>TRBV6-2/TRBV6-3|.|TRBJ1-1|.
TGTGCCAGCAGTTATTTACCGACAGGGAACACTGAAGCTTTCTTT
CASSYLPTGNTEAFF
>TRBV29-1|medium-sized|TRBJ2-7|.
TGCAGCGTTGAGTGGCAGGACTACGAGCAGTACTTC
CSVEWQDYEQYF
>TRBV29-1|medium-sized|TRBJ2-3|TRBD2
TGCAGCGTTGGGGGTCGGGGGGGCCTTACAGATACGCAGTATTTT
CSVGGRGGLTDTQYF
>TRBV20-1|once|TRBJ2-1|TRBD2
TGCAGTGCTAGAGGAGCGGGGGGATACAATGAGCAGTTCTTC
CSARGAGGYNEQFF
>TRBV4-3|.|TRBJ1-4|TRBD1
TGTGCCAGCAGCCAGGGGGACAGGTTGAGGAATAATGAAAAACTGTTTTTT
CASSQGDRLRNNEKLFF
>TRBV30|few|TRBJ1-5|.
TGTGCCTGGAAGAGGGGGAGTAGCAATCAGCCCCAGCATTTT
CAWKRGSSNQPQHF
>TRBV5-6|.|TRBJ1-6|.
TGTGCCAGCAGCTTCGATCCGCTTTCTACTTCACCCCTCCACTTT
CASSFDPLSTSPLHF
>TRBV5-6|.|TRBJ2-5|.
TGTGCCAGCAGCTTTTTATCAGGGCTTCAGGGTCGGGAGACCCAGTACTTC
CASSFLSGLQGRETQYF
>TRBV5-5|few|TRBJ1-1|.
TGTGCCAGCAGCCGGGAAGGTGACTCGGCTTTCTTT
CASSREGDSAFF
>TRBV6-2/TRBV6-3|.|TRBJ1-2|.
TGTGCCAGCAGTTACTCGAAGGTTTTGGGGTTCGATGGCTACACCTTC
CASSYSKVLGFDGYTF
>TRBV20-1|.|TRBJ2-3|TRBD2
TGCAGTGCTAGAAATCCCACTAGCGGGGTTACAGATACGCAGTATTTT
CSARNPTSGVTDTQYF
>TRBV6-1|.|TRBJ2-1|TRBD2
TGTGCCAGCAGTGACCTAGCGGGGGGCCCGGATGAGCAGTTCTTC
CASSDLAGGPDEQFF
>TRBV6-2/TRBV6-3|few|TRBJ1-5|TRBD1
TGTGCCAGCAGCAGACAGGGTCCCAATCAGCCCCAGCATTTT
CASSRQGPNQPQHF
>TRBV6-6|few|TRBJ2-7|TRBD1
TGTGCCAGCAGTTACGGCACAGGGGATCCATACGAGCAGTACTTC
CASSYGTGDPYEQYF
>TRBV11-2|.|TRBJ2-2|TRBD2
TGTGCCAGCAGCTTAGGTTTTGGGACTAGCGGGGCGAACACCGGGGAGCTGTTTTTT
CASSLGFGTSGANTGELFF
>TRBV6-2/TRBV6-3|medium-sized|TRBJ2-2|.
TGTGCCAGCCGAAAGGCCGCAGGTCTCGCCGGGGAGCTGTTTTTT
CASRKAAGLAGELFF
>TRBV12-3/TRBV12-4|few|TRBJ1-1|.
TGTGCCAGCACCACGGGACGGATGAACACTGAAGCTTTCTTT
CASTTGRMNTEAFF
>TRBV4-3|.|TRBJ2-7|TRBD1
TGCGCCAGCAGCCAAGACTCGACAGGGATCTCCTACGAGCAGTACTTC
CASSQDSTGISYEQYF
>TRBV19|.|TRBJ1-5|.
TGTGCCAGTAGTCTGGGACCCCAGCCCAATCAGCCCCAGCATTTT
CASSLGPQPNQPQHF
>TRBV30|medium-sized|TRBJ1-1|.
TGTGCCTGGAGCGACAGCACTGAAGCTTTCTTT
CAWSDSTEAFF
>TRBV24-1|.|TRBJ2-1|.
TGTGCCACCAGTGCGGCAGACGCCCCCTACAATGAGCAGTTCTTC
CATSAADAPYNEQFF
>TRBV29-1|large|TRBJ1-1|.
TGCAGCGTGGTACCAGGGGACACTGAAGCTTTCTTT
CSVVPGDTEAFF
>TRBV2|.|TRBJ2-6|.
TGTGCCAGCAGTGAGTGGACAAGGGCTGGGGCCAACGTCCTGACTTTC
CASSEWTRAGANVLTF
>TRBV19|.|TRBJ2-7|.
TGTGCCAGTAGTCCTGGACAGAACTACGAGCAGTACTTC
CASSPGQNYEQYF
>TRBV6-5|.|TRBJ2-7|TRBD2
TGTGCCAGCAGACGACTAGCGGGGGAGTACGAGCAGTACTTC
CASRRLAGEYEQYF
>TRBV12-3/TRBV12-4|once|TRBJ2-1|.
TGTGCCAGCAGCACTAGCAGTCACAATGAGCAGTTCTTC
CASSTSSHNEQFF
>TRBV18|.|TRBJ2-2|.
TGTGCCAGCTCACCGGCGGCTAACACCGGGGAGCTGTTTTTT
CASSPAANTGELFF
>TRBV12-3/TRBV12-4|medium-sized|TRBJ2-5|TRBD2
TGTGCCAGCAGTTTGACTAGCGGGGGAGAGACCCAGTACTTC
CASSLTSGGETQYF
>TRBV6-6|once|TRBJ1-1|TRBD1
TGTACCAGCAGTTTAGGACAGGGCGCTGAAGCTTTCTTT
CTSSLGQGAEAFF
>TRBV6-2/TRBV6-3|few|TRBJ1-6|TRBD1
TGTGCCAGCAGTTTCCGGGACAGCTATAATTCACCCCTCCACTTT
CASSFRDSYNSPLHF
>TRBV10-3|few|TRBJ2-1|TRBD1
TGTGCCATCAGTGGGGCCGGGACAGGGGCGGTTGAGCAGTTCTTC
CAISGAGTGAVEQFF
>TRBV5-1|once|TRBJ2-3|TRBD1
TGCGCCAGCAGCTTGGCCCTCACAGGGGGTAACACAGATACGCAGTATTTT
CASSLALTGGNTDTQYF
>TRBV29-1|.|TRBJ2-5|.
TGCAGCGTTGAAGATGCGAGGGGGGGCGTAGAGACCCAGTACTTC
CSVEDARGGVETQYF
>TRBV5-6|.|TRBJ2-5|TRBD1
TGTGCCAGCAGCTTGTACAGGGGGCAAGAGACCCAGTACTTC
CASSLYRGQETQYF